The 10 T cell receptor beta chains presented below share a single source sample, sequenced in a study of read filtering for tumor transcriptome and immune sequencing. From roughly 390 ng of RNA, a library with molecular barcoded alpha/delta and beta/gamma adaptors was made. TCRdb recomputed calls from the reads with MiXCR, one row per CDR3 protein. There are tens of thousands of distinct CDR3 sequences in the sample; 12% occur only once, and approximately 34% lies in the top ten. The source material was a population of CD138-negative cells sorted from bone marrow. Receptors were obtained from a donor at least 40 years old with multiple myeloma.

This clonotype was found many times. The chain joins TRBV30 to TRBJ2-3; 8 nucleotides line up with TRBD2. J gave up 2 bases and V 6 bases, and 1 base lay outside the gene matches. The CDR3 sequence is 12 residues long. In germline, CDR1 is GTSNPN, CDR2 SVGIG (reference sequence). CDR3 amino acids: CACSGVTDTQYF. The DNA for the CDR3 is TGTGCCTGTAGCGGGGTCACAGATACGCAGTATTTT.

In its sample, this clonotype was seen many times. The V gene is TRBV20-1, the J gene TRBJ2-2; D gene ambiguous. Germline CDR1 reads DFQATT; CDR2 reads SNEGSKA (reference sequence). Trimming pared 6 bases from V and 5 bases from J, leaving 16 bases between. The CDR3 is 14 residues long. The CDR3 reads CSAKENSLTGELFF. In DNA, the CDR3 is TGCAGTGCGAAGGAAAACAGTCTTACCGGGGAGCTGTTTTTT.

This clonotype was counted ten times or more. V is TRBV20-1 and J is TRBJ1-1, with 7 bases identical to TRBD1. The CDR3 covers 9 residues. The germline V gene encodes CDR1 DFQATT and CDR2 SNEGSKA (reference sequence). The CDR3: CSASGGAFF. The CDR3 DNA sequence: TGCAGCGCCTCAGGGGGAGCTTTCTTT.

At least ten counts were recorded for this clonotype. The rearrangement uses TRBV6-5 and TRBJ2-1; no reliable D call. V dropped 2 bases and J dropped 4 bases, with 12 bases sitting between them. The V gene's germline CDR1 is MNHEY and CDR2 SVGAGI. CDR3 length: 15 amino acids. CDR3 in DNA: TGTGCCAGCAGTTACGGGGTAGGGCTTTACAATGAGCAGTTCTTC. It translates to CASSYGVGLYNEQFF.

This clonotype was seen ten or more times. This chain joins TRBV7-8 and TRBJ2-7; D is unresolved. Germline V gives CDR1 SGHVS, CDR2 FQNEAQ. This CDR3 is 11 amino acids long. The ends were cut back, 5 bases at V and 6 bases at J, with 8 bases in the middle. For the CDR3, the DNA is TGTGCCAGCAGCCACCGGTCCGAGCAGTACTTC. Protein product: CASSHRSEQYF.

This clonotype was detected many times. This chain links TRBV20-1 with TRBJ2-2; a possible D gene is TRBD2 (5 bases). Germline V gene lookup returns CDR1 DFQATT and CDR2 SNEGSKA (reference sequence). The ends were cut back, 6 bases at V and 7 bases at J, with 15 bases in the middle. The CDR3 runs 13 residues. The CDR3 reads CSAVTLAGGELFF. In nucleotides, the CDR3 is TGCAGTGCAGTGACTCTGGCGGGCGGGGAGCTGTTTTTT.

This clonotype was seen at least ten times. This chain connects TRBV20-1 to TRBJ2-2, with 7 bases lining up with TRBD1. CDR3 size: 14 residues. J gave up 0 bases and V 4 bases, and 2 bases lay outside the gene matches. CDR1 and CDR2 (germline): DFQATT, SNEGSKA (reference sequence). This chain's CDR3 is CSAKGQPNTGELFF. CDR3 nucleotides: TGCAGTGCTAAGGGACAGCCGAACACCGGGGAGCTGTTTTTT.

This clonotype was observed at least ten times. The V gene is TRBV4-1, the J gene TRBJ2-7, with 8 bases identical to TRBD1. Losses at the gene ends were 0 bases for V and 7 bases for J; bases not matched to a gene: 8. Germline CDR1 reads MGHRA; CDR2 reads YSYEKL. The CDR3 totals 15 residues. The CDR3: CASSQDLDRADEQYF. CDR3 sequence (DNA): TGCGCCAGCAGCCAAGATTTGGACAGGGCCGATGAGCAGTACTTC.

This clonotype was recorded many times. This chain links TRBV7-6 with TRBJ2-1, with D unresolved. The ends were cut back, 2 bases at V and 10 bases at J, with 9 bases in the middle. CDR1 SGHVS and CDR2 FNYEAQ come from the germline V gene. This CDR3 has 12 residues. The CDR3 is CASSLKESEQFF. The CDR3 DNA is TGTGCCAGCAGCTTAAAAGAATCGGAGCAGTTCTTC.

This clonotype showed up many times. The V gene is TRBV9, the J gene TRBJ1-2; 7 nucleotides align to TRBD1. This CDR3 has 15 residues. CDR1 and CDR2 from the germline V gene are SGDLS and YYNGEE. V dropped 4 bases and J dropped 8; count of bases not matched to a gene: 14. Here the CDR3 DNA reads TGTGCCAGCAGCCCGATCAGCCAGGGGGGCCGCGGCTACACCTTC. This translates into CASSPISQGGRGYTF.